The 32 T cell receptor beta chains reported below all come from one sample, sequenced in a study of T cell repertoires in cytomegalovirus infection. TCRdb re-called the reads through MiXCR, storing one row per CDR3 protein. Of fewer than 300,000 distinct CDR3 sequences detected, about 25% appear once; the ten largest clones hold approximately 14%. Sequencing was carried out using PBMCs. These receptors were taken from a human donor in good health (CMV status not recorded). Some clones in this sample may be carry-over from other donors' samples.

This sequence joins TRBV18 and TRBJ2-1, with D perhaps matching TRBD2 (5 bases). CDR1 is KGHSH, CDR2 LQKENI, per germline. The V and J ends lost 0 bases and 9 bases respectively, with 9 bases between them. This CDR3 is 13 amino acids long. In nucleotides, the CDR3 is TGTGCCAGCTCACCACCGTCAGAGGGTGAGCAGTTCTTC. Protein sequence: CASSPPSEGEQFF.

This clonotype has only a few counts. This chain's CDR3 is CASTWGTPLHF. The CDR3 nucleotides read TGTGCCAGCACCTGGGGAACACCCCTCCACTTT. V usage is TRBV2 and J usage is TRBJ1-6; D unresolved. The CDR3 is made up of 11 amino acids. Trimming removed 7 bases from V and 11 bases from J, with 9 bases in between. Germline CDR1 SNHLY, CDR2 FYNNEI. The full variable domain, completed using reference TRBV2 and TRBJ1-6, is EPEVTQTPSHQVTQMGQEVILRCVPISNHLYFYWYRQILGQKVEFLVSFYNNEISEKSEIFDDQFSVERPDGSNFTLKIRSTKLEDSAMYFCASTWGTPLHFGNGTRLTVT.

The J gene is TRBJ2-1, the V gene TRBV6-1; D might be TRBD1 or TRBD2, each matching 6 bases. V was clipped by 6 bases and J by 2 bases, with 17 bases between them. Germline V gives CDR1 MNHNS, CDR2 SASEGT. The CDR3 loop spans 16 amino acids. CDR3 sequence: CASSLEGERAYNEQFF. DNA of the CDR3: TGTGCCAGCAGCCTAGAGGGGGAGCGGGCCTACAATGAGCAGTTCTTC.

This clonotype occurred many times. The chain links TRBV7-2 to TRBJ1-1; possible D gene TRBD1, 5 bases. V was trimmed by 3 bases and J by 4 bases, leaving 15 bases between them. Germline V gene sequence: CDR1 SGHTA, CDR2 FQGNSA. The CDR3 is made up of 15 amino acids. The chain's CDR3 is CASSLGFSGGTEAFF. CDR3 bases: TGTGCCAGCAGCTTGGGGTTTAGCGGGGGCACTGAAGCTTTCTTT.

This clonotype was detected a few times. The chain has TRBV7-8 and TRBJ1-5; D possibly corresponds to TRBD1 (6 bases). Germline values: CDR1 SGHVS, CDR2 FQNEAQ. V gave up 0 bases and J gave up 6 bases, with 9 bases separating them. CDR3 size: 14 residues. The CDR3 sequence is CASSLAAGVQPQHF. The CDR3 coding sequence is TGTGCCAGCAGCTTAGCTGCAGGGGTTCAGCCCCAGCATTTT.

The rearrangement joins TRBV7-9 to TRBJ2-1; 9 bases match TRBD1. The CDR3 runs to 12 residues. V trimming: 2 bases; J trimming: 16 bases; junction bases outside the gene matches: 6. Germline V gene data show CDR1 as SEHNR and CDR2 as FQNEAQ (reference sequence). This CDR3 reads CASSLTGTGRFF. CDR3 nucleotides: TGTGCCAGCAGCTTAACCGGGACAGGGCGTTTCTTC.

This clonotype came up a few times. The V call is TRBV28, the J call TRBJ2-1, with a possible D match to TRBD2 (6 bases). V lost 5 bases and J lost 6, with 11 bases in between. The length of the CDR3 is 13 residues. CDR1 is MDHEN and CDR2 is SYDVKM in the germline V gene. The CDR3 spells CASSHRGTNEQFF. The CDR3 DNA is TGTGCCAGCAGTCACCGCGGGACCAATGAGCAGTTCTTC.

V and J are TRBV28 and TRBJ1-4; 10 positions agree with TRBD1. CDR1 and CDR2 from the germline V gene are MDHEN and SYDVKM. The V segment lost 1 base and the J segment 5 bases; nucleotides outside the gene matches: 1. The CDR3 is 15 residues long. CDR3 bases: TGTGCCAGCAGTTTATCGGACAGGGGGAATGAAAAACTGTTTTTT. Amino acid sequence: CASSLSDRGNEKLFF.

The rearrangement uses TRBV11-2 and TRBJ1-5; tentatively, D is TRBD1 (5 bases). This CDR3 is built from 13 residues. Germline values: CDR1 SGHAT, CDR2 FQNNGV. V was trimmed by 7 bases and J by 11 bases, leaving 18 bases between them. The CDR3 reads CASTGGSGGTQHF. CDR3 nucleotide sequence: TGTGCCAGCACCGGCGGGAGTGGGGGGACCCAGCATTTT.

As to this clonotype: Likely a read error: the CDR3 ends without its conserved phenylalanine or tryptophan. V and J are TRBV7-2 and TRBJ2-7; possibly TRBD1 for D (6 bases). V gave up 1 base and J gave up 6 bases, with 13 bases separating them. There are 14 residues in the CDR3. CDR1 and CDR2 (germline): SGHTA, FQGNSA. The CDR3 DNA reads TGTGCCAGCAGCTTAGGCCCGAAGGGGGTCGAGCAGTACTCC. It encodes CASSLGPKGVEQYS.

This clonotype was detected ten times or more. The chain couples TRBV7-2 to TRBJ1-5; D call uncertain. The V and J ends lost 4 bases and 3 bases respectively, with 4 bases between them. Germline loops: CDR1 SGHTA, CDR2 FQGNSA. This CDR3 comprises 12 residues. CDR3 loop: CASSWVNQPQHF. For the CDR3, the DNA is TGTGCCAGCAGCTGGGTCAATCAGCCCCAGCATTTT.

This clonotype has ten or more counts. The chain is built from TRBV28 and TRBJ1-5, with D maybe TRBD1 (6 bases). V shed 5 bases and J shed 7 bases, with 24 bases lying between them. The V gene's germline CDR1 is MDHEN and CDR2 SYDVKM. This CDR3 region has 17 residues. CDR3 loop: CASSLASVGGRRQPQHF. CDR3 nucleotide sequence: TGTGCCAGCAGTCTAGCCTCGGTAGGGGGGAGGCGGCAGCCCCAGCATTTT.

The chain is built from TRBV3-1 and TRBJ2-1, with D tentatively TRBD2 (6 bases). V lost 0 bases and J lost 14, with 14 bases in between. The V gene's germline CDR1 is LGHDT and CDR2 YNNKEL (reference sequence). The CDR3 loop spans 13 amino acids. CDR3 in DNA: TGTGCCAGCAGCCAAGATGCCGGGAGAAGGGAGTTCTTC. Translated, it gives CASSQDAGRREFF.

This chain connects TRBV9 to TRBJ2-3, with 10 bases aligning to TRBD2. With 0 bases clipped from V and 3 bases from J, the junction kept 4 bases outside the gene matches. This CDR3 comprises 16 residues. Germline V gene lookup returns CDR1 SGDLS and CDR2 YYNGEE. This CDR3 reads CASSVGGLAVTDTQYF. The CDR3 bases are TGTGCCAGCAGCGTAGGCGGACTAGCGGTTACAGATACGCAGTATTTT.

The chain employs TRBV7-2 and TRBJ2-1, with a possible D match to TRBD2 (5 bases). CDR1 is SGHTA, CDR2 FQGNSA, per germline. This CDR3 is built from 13 residues. Trimming shortened V by 6 bases and J by 7 bases, and 13 bases separated the two germline ends. The CDR3 protein is CASRMGVQNEQFF. DNA for the CDR3: TGTGCCAGCAGGATGGGAGTCCAAAATGAGCAGTTCTTC.

This clonotype was seen at least ten times. The chain uses TRBV10-3 and TRBJ2-1, with D possibly being TRBD1 or TRBD2 (7 bases each). Trimming took off 6 bases at V and 12 bases at J, with 24 bases between the two ends. CDR1 ENHRY and CDR2 SYGVKD come from the germline V gene. CDR3 size: 15 residues. The CDR3 is CAISDPGGSGEGQFF. The CDR3 bases are TGTGCCATCAGCGATCCAGGGGGAAGCGGGGAAGGGCAGTTCTTC.

The table lists this clonotype with a few counts. This sequence joins TRBV27 and TRBJ2-7; 12 positions match TRBD1. Germline assignment: CDR1 MNHEY and CDR2 SMNVEV (reference sequence). The CDR3 loop spans 14 amino acids. Unmatched junction bases numbered 7, after V lost 6 bases and J lost 7 bases. The CDR3 coding sequence is TGTGCCAGCAGGGGCGGGACAGGGGGCCGGGAGCAGTACTTC. Translation gives CASRGGTGGREQYF.

This chain links TRBV19 with TRBJ1-1; 8 positions agree with TRBD1. J gave up 4 bases and V 9 bases, and 13 bases lay outside the gene matches. CDR3 size: 15 residues. Per germline, CDR1 LNHDA and CDR2 SQIVND (reference sequence). Here the CDR3 reads CASTTLDREGTEAFF. As DNA, the CDR3 is TGTGCCAGCACGACTCTGGACAGGGAGGGCACTGAAGCTTTCTTT.

There are many counts of this clonotype. This sequence joins TRBV7-2 and TRBJ1-1, with TRBD1 identical over 12 bases. The CDR3 runs to 14 residues. The trim removed 4 bases at V and 11 bases at J, leaving 8 bases unmatched. Germline V gene sequence: CDR1 SGHTA, CDR2 FQGNSA. The CDR3 DNA reads TGTGCCAGCAGCTCCCGGGACAGGGGGCCGGGGGCTTTCTTT. It encodes CASSSRDRGPGAFF.

This clonotype was observed many times. The V call is TRBV7-2, the J call TRBJ2-7; maybe TRBD1 (6 bases). V lost 2 bases and J lost 3, with 8 bases in between. This CDR3 has 13 amino acids. Germline V lookup: CDR1 SGHTA, CDR2 FQGNSA. As DNA, the CDR3 is TGTGCCAGCAGCTTAAGGGACAACTACGAGCAGTACTTC. It specifies CASSLRDNYEQYF.

This clonotype was observed a handful of times. This sequence joins TRBV20-1 and TRBJ2-2; 11 positions agree with TRBD2. J gave up 5 bases and V 3 bases, and 5 bases lay outside the gene matches. CDR1 DFQATT and CDR2 SNEGSKA come from the germline V gene (reference sequence). This CDR3 region has 15 residues. CDR3 sequence reads: CSARMGTSGTGELFF. In nucleotides, the CDR3 is TGCAGTGCTAGGATGGGGACTAGCGGAACCGGGGAGCTGTTTTTT.

The table lists this clonotype with a few counts. V is TRBV2 and J is TRBJ1-5, with a tentative D call TRBD1 (6 bases). The CDR3 has 14 residues. Germline CDR1 is SNHLY and CDR2 is FYNNEI. The V end was cut by 6 bases, the J end by 0 bases, with 9 bases between. CDR3: CASRLDSSNQPQHF. For the CDR3, the DNA is TGTGCCAGCAGATTGGACAGTAGCAATCAGCCCCAGCATTTT.

This clonotype was seen a handful of times. This chain links TRBV28 with TRBJ2-4; 12 nucleotides match TRBD2. This CDR3 is built from 14 residues. V lost 6 bases, J lost 8 bases, and 5 bases stayed unmatched. Looked up from germline, CDR1 is MDHEN and CDR2 is SYDVKM. This CDR3 is CASSLTSGSYIQYF. The CDR3 region has the DNA TGTGCCAGCAGCCTGACTAGCGGGAGCTACATTCAGTACTTC.

This clonotype was counted between two and nine times. The rearrangement links TRBV12-3 or TRBV12-4 to TRBJ2-7; D might be TRBD2 (6 bases). The ends were cut back, 3 bases at V and 7 bases at J, with 16 bases in the middle. This CDR3 spans 14 amino acids. Here the CDR3 reads CASSFRRGIREQYF. The CDR3 DNA sequence: TGTGCCAGCAGTTTTCGGCGGGGCATACGGGAGCAGTACTTC.

This clonotype was detected a few times. The rearrangement joins TRBV5-1 to TRBJ2-5; possible D gene TRBD1, 6 bases. Trimming left V 1 base short and J 4 bases short, with 14 bases between. Germline-derived CDR1 and CDR2 are SGHRS and YFSETQ. This CDR3 spans 15 amino acids. In DNA form, the CDR3 reads TGCGCCAGCAGCTTGCTCGGCATGGGGGCAGAGACCCAGTACTTC. As protein: CASSLLGMGAETQYF.

The CDR3 reads CASSGLDRGATDTQYF. Written as DNA, the CDR3 is TGTGCCAGCAGTGGACTCGACAGGGGCGCAACAGATACGCAGTATTTT. The V and J genes are TRBV25-1 and TRBJ2-3, with TRBD1 matching 8 bases. In germline, CDR1 is MGHDK, CDR2 SYGVNS. The V segment lost 4 bases and the J segment 3 bases; nucleotides outside the gene matches: 9. This CDR3 is built from 16 residues.

This clonotype was counted only a few times. At one end, the junction sequence differs from germline, possibly due to a read error. The chain uses TRBV2 and TRBJ2-1, with D maybe TRBD2 (5 bases). The CDR3 spans 11 residues. Germline V lookup: CDR1 SNHLY, CDR2 FYNNEI. The CDR3 region is CASSEALREQF. CDR3 in DNA: TGTGCCAGCAGTGAAGCGCTTCGGGAACAGTTC.

This clonotype was recorded many times. The rearrangement joins TRBV7-3 to TRBJ2-7, with D possibly matching TRBD2 (6 bases). V lost 4 bases and J lost 5, with 18 bases in between. From germline, CDR1 is SGHTA and CDR2 FQGTGA. CDR3 length equals 15 residues. The CDR3 DNA follows: TGTGCCAGCAGCTCGGGGCGGGGAGATAAGAACGAGCAGTACTTC. It specifies CASSSGRGDKNEQYF.

The rearrangement links TRBV24-1 to TRBJ2-1, with 8 bases lining up with TRBD2. The length of the CDR3 is 16 residues. Germline values: CDR1 KGHDR, CDR2 SFDVKD. Unmatched junction bases numbered 4, after V lost 3 bases and J lost 1 base. CDR3 coding DNA: TGTGCCACCAGTGATCCGACTAGCGAATCCTACAATGAGCAGTTCTTC. Translated, it gives CATSDPTSESYNEQFF.

This clonotype was recorded a few times. The V and J genes are TRBV7-9 and TRBJ1-2; maybe TRBD1 (6 bases). CDR1 is SEHNR and CDR2 is FQNEAQ in the germline V gene (reference sequence). Trimming pared 0 bases from V and 5 bases from J, leaving 16 bases between. The CDR3 is made up of 16 amino acids. The DNA for the CDR3 is TGTGCCAGCAGCTTAGCGCTGGAAGCAGGGGTTTATGGCTACACCTTC. This codes for CASSLALEAGVYGYTF.

This clonotype was counted at least ten times. This chain connects TRBV29-1 to TRBJ1-4; D is undetermined. The ends were cut back, 5 bases at V and 3 bases at J, with 10 bases in the middle. Germline V gives CDR1 SQVTM, CDR2 ANQGSEA. The CDR3 is 13 residues long. This CDR3 reads CSVLGSSNEKLFF. CDR3 bases: TGCAGCGTTCTCGGTTCCTCTAATGAAAAACTGTTTTTT.

This clonotype was seen repeatedly, ten times or more. CDR3 protein: CSAATDGGSSGRRSETQYF. DNA of the CDR3: TGCAGTGCTGCCACAGACGGCGGCTCTAGCGGGAGAAGGTCGGAGACCCAGTACTTC. The V gene is TRBV20-1, the J gene TRBJ2-5, with 10 positions matching TRBD2. The germline CDR1 and CDR2 sequences are DFQATT and SNEGSKA (reference sequence). With V trimmed by 5 bases and J by 5 bases, 23 bases remained unmatched. This CDR3 comprises 19 residues.